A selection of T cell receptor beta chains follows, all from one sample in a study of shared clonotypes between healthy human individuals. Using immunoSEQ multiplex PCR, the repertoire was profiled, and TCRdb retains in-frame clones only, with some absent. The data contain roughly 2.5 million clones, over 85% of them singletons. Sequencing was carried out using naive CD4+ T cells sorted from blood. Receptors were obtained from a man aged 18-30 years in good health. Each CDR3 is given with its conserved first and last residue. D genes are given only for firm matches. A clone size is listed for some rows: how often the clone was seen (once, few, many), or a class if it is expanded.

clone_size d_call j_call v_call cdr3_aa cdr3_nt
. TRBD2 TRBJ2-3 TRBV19 CASSIGSGARATQYF TGTGCCAGTAGTATTGGGAGCGGGGCTAGGGCTACGCAGTATTTT
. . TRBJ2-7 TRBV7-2 CASSRSPYSYEQYF TGTGCCAGCAGCCGGTCCCCCTACTCCTACGAGCAGTACTTC
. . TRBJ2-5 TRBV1 CTSSQGPVAGQETQYF TGCACCAGCAGCCAAGGCCCGGTAGCGGGGCAAGAGACCCAGTACTTC
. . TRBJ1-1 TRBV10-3 CAISVEGDTEAFF TGTGCCATCAGTGTGGAGGGGGACACTGAAGCTTTCTTT
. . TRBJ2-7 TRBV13 CASSLSGGPYEQYF TGTGCCAGCAGCTTGAGTGGGGGGCCCTACGAGCAGTACTTC
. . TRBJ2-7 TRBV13 CASSLGVRWDHEQYF TGTGCCAGCAGCTTAGGCGTCCGATGGGACCACGAGCAGTACTTC
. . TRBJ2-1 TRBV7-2 CASSFSGGVSYNEQFF TGTGCCAGCAGCTTCTCCGGCGGGGTCTCCTACAATGAGCAGTTCTTC
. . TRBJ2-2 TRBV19 CASSWGGSTGELFF TGTGCCAGCAGTTGGGGCGGAAGCACCGGGGAGCTGTTTTTT
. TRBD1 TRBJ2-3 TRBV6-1 CASSRTGGEPTQYF TGTGCCAGCAGTCGCACAGGGGGCGAGCCTACGCAGTATTTT
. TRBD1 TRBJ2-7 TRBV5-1 CASSLGQGPYEQYF TGCGCCAGCAGTCTTGGACAGGGTCCCTACGAGCAGTACTTC
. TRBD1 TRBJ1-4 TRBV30 CAWRGQGPNEKLFF TGTGCCTGGAGGGGACAGGGACCGAATGAAAAACTGTTTTTT
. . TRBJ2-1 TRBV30 CAWSVPGQHNEQFF TGTGCCTGGAGTGTACCAGGGCAGCACAATGAGCAGTTCTTC
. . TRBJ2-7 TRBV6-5 CASSSAAGPLSYEQYF TGTGCCAGCAGTTCCGCGGCGGGCCCGCTTTCCTACGAGCAGTACTTC
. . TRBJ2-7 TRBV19 CASSIGGESYEQYF TGTGCCAGTAGTATAGGGGGAGAGTCCTACGAGCAGTACTTC
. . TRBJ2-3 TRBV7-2 CASSLAPLDTQYF TGTGCCAGCAGCTTAGCCCCACTAGATACGCAGTATTTT
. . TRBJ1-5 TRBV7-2 CASSLEVGGQPQHF TGTGCCAGCAGCTTAGAGGTGGGAGGTCAGCCCCAGCATTTT
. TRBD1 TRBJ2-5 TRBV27 CASSLLGQGRRETQYF TGTGCCAGCAGTTTATTGGGACAGGGGAGAAGAGAGACCCAGTACTTC
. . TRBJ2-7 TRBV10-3 CAISSTGHNAYEQGDF TGTGCCATCAGTTCTACGGGACATAATGCCTACGAGCAGGGAGACTTC
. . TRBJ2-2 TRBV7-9 CASTRGGELFF TGTGCCAGCACCCGGGGTGGGGAGCTGTTTTTT
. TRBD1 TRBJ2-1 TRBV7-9 CASSATGQGLHNEQFF TGTGCCAGCAGCGCTACGGGACAGGGTCTACACAATGAGCAGTTCTTC
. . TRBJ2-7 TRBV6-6 CASTKQDYSYEQYF TGTGCCAGCACCAAACAGGATTACTCCTACGAGCAGTACTTC
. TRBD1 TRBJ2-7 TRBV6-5 CASSSDRVPSSYEQYF TGTGCCAGCAGTTCCGACAGGGTACCTTCCTCCTACGAGCAGTACTTC
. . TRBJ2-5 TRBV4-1 CASSQDRGGASPETQYF TGCGCCAGCAGCCAAGATCGGGGCGGGGCCTCCCCGGAGACCCAGTACTTC
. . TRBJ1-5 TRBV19 CASSIVGGIRNQPQHF TGTGCCAGTAGTATAGTCGGGGGTATACGCAATCAGCCCCAGCATTTT
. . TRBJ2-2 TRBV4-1 CASSQDARGEVGELFF TGCGCCAGCAGCCAAGATGCCAGGGGCGAGGTCGGGGAGCTGTTTTTT
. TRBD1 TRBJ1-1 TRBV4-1 CASSPGGVTEAFF TGCGCCAGCAGCCCAGGGGGGGTCACTGAAGCTTTCTTT
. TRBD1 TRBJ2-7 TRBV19 CASSRARTGGAYEQYF TGTGCCAGTAGTAGGGCTCGGACAGGGGGCGCCTACGAGCAGTACTTC
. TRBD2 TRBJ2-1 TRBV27 CASSSTSGNNNEQFF TGTGCCAGCAGCTCCACTAGCGGGAATAACAATGAGCAGTTCTTC
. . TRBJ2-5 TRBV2 CASSFWEETQYF TGTGCCAGCAGTTTTTGGGAAGAGACCCAGTACTTC
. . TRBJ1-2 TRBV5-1 CASSFEGENYGYTF TGCGCCAGCAGCTTCGAGGGGGAGAACTATGGCTACACCTTC
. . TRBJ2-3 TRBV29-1 CSVIKGTDTQYF TGCAGCGTTATCAAGGGCACAGATACGCAGTATTTT
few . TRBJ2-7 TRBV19 CASAIAFSVDEQYF TGTGCCAGTGCAATTGCATTCTCGGTCGACGAGCAGTACTTC
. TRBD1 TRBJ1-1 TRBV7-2 CASSGDRVRGTEAFF TGTGCCAGCAGCGGAGACAGGGTTCGAGGCACTGAAGCTTTCTTT
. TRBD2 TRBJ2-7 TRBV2 CASSPGTSASSYEQYF TGTGCCAGCAGTCCTGGGACTAGCGCGAGCTCCTACGAGCAGTACTTC
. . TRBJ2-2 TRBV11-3 CASSPQRNTGELFF TGTGCCAGCAGCCCACAGAGAAACACCGGGGAGCTGTTTTTT
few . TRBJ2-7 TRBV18 CASSPPTGSSEQYF TGTGCCAGCTCACCACCTACAGGGAGTAGCGAGCAGTACTTC
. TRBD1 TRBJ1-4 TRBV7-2 CASSDRGRHPNEKLFF TGTGCCAGCAGTGACAGGGGAAGACACCCTAATGAAAAACTGTTTTTT
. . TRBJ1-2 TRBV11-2 CASSPTPGNYGYTF TGTGCCAGCAGTCCCACCCCCGGGAATTATGGCTACACCTTC
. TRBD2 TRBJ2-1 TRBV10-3 CAISESSGGYNEQFF TGTGCCATCAGTGAGTCAAGCGGGGGCTACAATGAGCAGTTCTTC
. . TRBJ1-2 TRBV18 CASSPLTVLGDYGYTF TGTGCCAGCTCACCGCTGACCGTTCTAGGGGACTATGGCTACACCTTC
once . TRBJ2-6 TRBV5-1 CASMNSGGSGANVLTF TGCGCCAGCATGAACAGTGGAGGATCCGGGGCCAACGTCCTGACTTTC
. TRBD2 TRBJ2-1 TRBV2 CASSGRTRGNEQFF TGTGCCAGCAGCGGGAGGACTAGGGGCAATGAGCAGTTCTTC
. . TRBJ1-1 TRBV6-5 CASSSRTEAFF TGTGCCAGCAGCTCCCGGACTGAAGCTTTCTTT
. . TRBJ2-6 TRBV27 CASSFASGANVLTF TGTGCCAGCAGTTTCGCTTCTGGGGCCAACGTCCTGACTTTC
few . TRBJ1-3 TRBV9 CASSVESSGNTIYF TGTGCCAGCAGCGTAGAAAGCTCTGGAAACACCATATATTTT
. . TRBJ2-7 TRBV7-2 CASSRGGGYEQYF TGTGCCAGCAGCCGCGGAGGGGGCTACGAGCAGTACTTC
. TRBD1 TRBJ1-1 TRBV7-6 CASSETGGYTEAFF TGTGCCAGCAGCGAGACAGGGGGGTACACTGAAGCTTTCTTT
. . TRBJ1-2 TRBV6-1 CASSETGSGYTF TGTGCCAGCAGTGAAACAGGTTCTGGCTACACCTTC
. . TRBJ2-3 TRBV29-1 CSVGPSDTQYF TGCAGCGTCGGTCCTTCGGATACGCAGTATTTT
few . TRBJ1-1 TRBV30 CAWSVRVEAFF TGTGCCTGGAGTGTCCGGGTTGAAGCTTTCTTT
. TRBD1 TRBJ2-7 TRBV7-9 CASSRQGSTYEQYF TGTGCCAGCAGCCGACAGGGGTCCACCTACGAGCAGTACTTC